This TCR beta chain emerged from a study of T cell responses to AZD1222 COVID-19 vaccine. General study findings and limits: Regions left unmutated in variants are reportedly the target of nearly half of spike-specific TCRs. Most donors were white British and more were female, and clonal diversity was possibly underestimated.

Concerning this clone: What it binds is unknown.

Analyses pooled second doses at about 4 or about 12 weeks. Sequencing was performed with immunoSEQ multiplex PCR; in TCRdb, only in-frame clones are kept and a portion is missing. Of some 84,000 clones in the sample, approximately 85% were seen once. The source is an adult who received the AZD1222 COVID-19 vaccine. The input for sequencing was peripheral blood, taken 28 days after the second AZD1222 dose.

The CDR3 nucleotides read TGTGCCAGTAGTGAGAGACAGGGTGGTGGAAACACCATATATTTT. Translation: CASSERQGGGNTIYF. The chain couples TRBV19 to TRBJ1-3, with 7 bases matching TRBD1. Trimming took 5 bases from V and 3 from J; bases not matched to a gene: 7. From germline, CDR1 is LNHDA and CDR2 SQIVND (reference sequence). CDR3 size: 15 residues.